This is a list of T cell receptor beta chains from one sample in a study of cytomegalovirus exposure and HLA in healthy donors. TCRdb's copy holds only in-frame clones and misses some; the assay was immunoSEQ multiplex PCR. The table includes about 120,000 clones, around 76% detected once. What was sequenced was PBMCs. These receptors were collected from a woman aged 40 to 50 in good health and CMV-seropositive. Each CDR3 is given with its conserved first and last residue. Each record gives: clone size, V gene, J gene, D gene, CDR3 DNA, CDR3 protein. D genes are given only for firm matches. Some rows have no size entry. The others give once, few or many, or a class for an expanded clone.

-	TRBV4-1	TRBJ1-2	TRBD1	TGCGCCAGCAGCCAACCACAGGGGTTTTGGGGCTACACCTTC	CASSQPQGFWGYTF
few	TRBV5-6	TRBJ1-6	TRBD1	TGTGCCAGCAGTCGGACGGGACAGAATAATTCACCCCTCCACTTT	CASSRTGQNNSPLHF
-	TRBV2	TRBJ2-3	TRBD2	TGTGCCAGCAGTAGCGGGGGGCCTAGCACAGATACGCAGTATTTT	CASSSGGPSTDTQYF
-	TRBV5-1	TRBJ2-5	TRBD2	TGCGCCAGCAGCTTAAGCGGGGGGTACCAAGAGACCCAGTACTTC	CASSLSGGYQETQYF
-	TRBV30	TRBJ1-4	-	TGTGCCTGGAGTTCAGGACAGAGGGGAAAACTGTTTTTT	CAWSSGQRGKLFF
-	TRBV2	TRBJ2-5	-	TGTGCCAGCAGCCCCCCTCGGGGGACCCAGTACTTC	CASSPPRGTQYF
-	TRBV6-5	TRBJ2-3	TRBD2	TGTGCCAGCTCCACTAGCGGGGGGATTAATACGCAGTATTTT	CASSTSGGINTQYF
once	TRBV29-1	TRBJ1-2	TRBD1	TGCAGCGTTGAAGGGCCCAGGCAGGGGGGTGGCTACACCTTC	CSVEGPRQGGGYTF
-	TRBV30	TRBJ1-2	TRBD1	TGTGCCTGGGACAGGGTCCACACCTTC	CAWDRVHTF
-	TRBV5-5	TRBJ1-1	TRBD1	TGTGCCAGCAGCTGGGACAGGGACACTGAAGCTTTCTTT	CASSWDRDTEAFF
few	TRBV5-1	TRBJ2-3	-	TGCGCCAGCAGCTTGGGTCTTAGCAGCACAGATACGCAGTATTTT	CASSLGLSSTDTQYF
once	TRBV19	TRBJ1-1	-	TGTGCCAGTAGTATGACAGGTCGCACTGAAGCTTTCTTT	CASSMTGRTEAFF
-	TRBV19	TRBJ1-6	-	TGTGCCAGTAGTATGACGGCAGGGCTTAATTCACCCCTCCACTTT	CASSMTAGLNSPLHF
-	TRBV6-5	TRBJ1-6	-	TGTGCCAGCAAACAGCAACAGGGACTAAACTCACCCCTCCACTTT	CASKQQQGLNSPLHF
-	TRBV7-9	TRBJ1-1	-	TGTGCCAGCAGCTTAGATACGAGGAACACTGAAGCTTTCTTT	CASSLDTRNTEAFF
-	TRBV5-1	TRBJ2-2	-	TGCGCCAGCAGCCAACTACGCGGCGGGGAGCTGTTTTTT	CASSQLRGGELFF
once	TRBV30	TRBJ2-2	-	TGTGCCTGGAGTATGACAGGCGGCACCGGGGAGCTGTTTTTT	CAWSMTGGTGELFF
-	TRBV4-1	TRBJ1-5	TRBD1	TGCGCCAGCAGCCAAGCTCCCCCCGGGACAGGTTATCAGCCCCAGCATTTT	CASSQAPPGTGYQPQHF
-	TRBV4-2	TRBJ1-1	-	TGTGCCAGCAGCCAGATGTGGGGGCCTGAAGCTTTCTTT	CASSQMWGPEAFF
few	TRBV4-1	TRBJ1-1	TRBD1	TGCGCCAGTCTAACCCCGACAGGGGAGGCTTTCTTT	CASLTPTGEAFF
-	TRBV7-2	TRBJ1-3	TRBD1	TGTGCCAGCAGCCCTCGACAGGGGGTGAGCTATTCTGGAAACACCATATATTTT	CASSPRQGVSYSGNTIYF
-	TRBV7-9	TRBJ1-2	TRBD1	TGTGCCAGCAGCCCTGGACAGGGAATTTCTAACTATGGCCACCCCTTC	CASSPGQGISNYGHPF
-	TRBV19	TRBJ2-1	TRBD2	TGTGCCAGTAAGGGACTAGCGGGGGGTCTAGTGTTCTTC	CASKGLAGGLVFF
-	TRBV10-2	TRBJ1-6	-	TGCGCCAGCAGTGACCTAATTAATTCACCCCTCCACTTT	CASSDLINSPLHF
-	TRBV19	TRBJ2-5	TRBD2	TGTGCCAGTAGCCTAGCGGGGGCGGAGACCCAGTACTTC	CASSLAGAETQYF
few	TRBV6-1	TRBJ1-6	TRBD1	TGTGCCAGCAGTGCCAGGGGGCCTAATTCACCCCTCCACTTT	CASSARGPNSPLHF
-	TRBV5-1	TRBJ2-2	TRBD1	TGCGCCAGCAACGCAGGGGGAACGAACACCGGGGAGCTGTTTTTT	CASNAGGTNTGELFF